This T cell receptor (beta chain) derives from a study of blood T cells in healthy people across ages (dated by TCRdb to between 2014 and 2017). Looking at the study overall: In model experiments, template switching captured about one uniquely barcoded TCR beta cDNA molecule for every two T cells. Using deep sequencing normalized with unique cDNA molecular identifiers, the study measured how TCR beta repertoire diversity changes with age. Donors were grouped into four age groups: young (average approximately 15 years), middle-aged (roughly 37), aged (approximately 67) and long-lived (approximately 75). To avoid experimental bias, donors of different ages were randomly spread across the sequencing lanes. For two donors (one aged 18 to 29 and one aged 80 or older), the study analyzed two additional independent replicas of 1 million unique cDNA reads from the same blood draw.

From the cysteine up to the phenylalanine, the CDR3 has a length of 16 residues. Only CDR3 DNA remains: 48 bases, in frame from the first base. Based on the germline V gene, the CDR1 and CDR2 sequences are SGHRS and YFSETQ. After removal of 1 base from V and 5 bases from J, the junction retains 9 bases not matched to a gene. The protocol used for the library was 5' RACE. Sequencing instrument: Illumina HiSeq 2500. A second PCR of 7 to 11 cycles was performed with a sample-barcoded 5' primer and a J-beta primer mix. A unique molecular identifier was introduced onto each TCR beta cDNA molecule by a template-switch 5' adaptor carrying 12 random nucleotides. Each sample yielded at least 3 million CDR3-containing paired-end reads. First-strand cDNA synthesis was performed from all RNA using the Mint cDNA synthesis kit, with priming by a TRBC-specific oligonucleotide. All cDNA was treated with uracil-DNA glycosylase and then went through a first 18-cycle PCR with the universal primers M1SS and BC2_uni_R. As for the original processing: Each sample was normalized by randomly selecting 1 million high-quality reads, each carrying a distinct molecular identifier. Reads with shared molecular identifiers were discarded instead of being binned into consensus sequences. CDR3 identification, clonotype clustering and error correction used MiTCR with a Q25 quality threshold and the strictest error-elimination algorithm. A nonparametric unseen species model using Euler transformation provided a lower-bound estimate of total TCR beta diversity. TCRdb reran the public reads through fastp at Q25 and MiXCR, keeping productive beta chains. Each CDR3 protein gets just one entry, which takes the most common genes and DNA from the rows behind it. The V and J calls were not made by the authors but by TCRdb's processing. The sample yields hundreds of thousands of distinct CDR3 sequences; 44% were counted once. About a fifth of the sample goes to the ten largest clones.

The donors were around 39 Caucasian individuals from Russia, aged 6 to 90 years, who were systemically healthy. Around 10 milliliters of peripheral blood were collected from each donor into EDTA-treated Vacutainer tubes. Ficoll-Paque density-gradient centrifugation was used to isolate PBMCs, with at least 6.5 million obtained per sample. Trizol reagent was used to extract total RNA from the PBMCs, yielding at least 5 micrograms per sample. Naive CD45RAhigh/CD27high T cell percentages were measured by flow cytometry on a PBMC aliquot from every donor. Paper-wide results and their limitations: Donor CMV infection status was unknown, potentially confounding age-related changes in expanded clonotypes. As age increased, observed TCR beta diversity per million T cells dropped in a roughly linear way, and a significant reduction was already evident by age approximately 40. Conclusive comparison of naive and antigen-experienced compartments was prevented by the profiling of bulk unsorted PBMCs. The percentage of naive T cells measured by flow cytometry correlated strongly with observed TCR beta diversity. Total diversity estimates from one million sequenced T cells were considered lower bounds and underestimates. Compared with the aged group, the long-lived group had more naive CD4+ T cells, fewer expanded clones and increased TCR diversity, a pattern suggesting age selection.

With respect to this clonotype: This clone's antigen is unknown. Per-base quality was not reported, and no clone a single base away is much larger than it.

This sequence originates from a man aged 55 to 70 in good health. In this chain, TRBV5-1 is recombined with TRBJ2-1; TRBD2 fits 7 bases in the junction. Sequencing was done on a sample of blood. CDR3 loop: CASSLTLATNNNEQFF. The base sequence is TGCGCCAGCAGCTTGACACTAGCGACTAATAACAATGAGCAGTTCTTC.